The 20 T cell receptor beta chains listed next were all sequenced from one sample in a study of blood T cell repertoires in COVID-19. Profiling relied on immunoSEQ multiplex PCR, and the TCRdb table lists in-frame clones only, not all of them. The sample consists of roughly 250,000 clones, about 88% of them appearing once. The sequencing input was peripheral blood. The origin of the receptors is a woman between 35 and 50 years old who had recovered from COVID-19.

The rearrangement links TRBV5-1 to TRBJ1-6, with 8 bases matching TRBD1. CDR1 is SGHRS and CDR2 is YFSETQ in the germline V gene. Trimming removed 4 bases from V and 7 bases from J; junction bases left unmatched: 7. This CDR3 region has 15 residues. The CDR3 sequence is CASSRPTGENSPLHF. In nucleotides, the CDR3 is TGCGCCAGCAGCCGACCGACAGGGGAGAATTCACCCCTCCACTTT.

This clone was counted a single time. The chain employs TRBV5-8 and TRBJ1-2; 12 bases fit TRBD1. There are 14 residues in the CDR3. CDR1 and CDR2 from the germline V gene are SGHTS and YDEGEE. The V gene end was trimmed by 4 bases and the J gene end by 8 bases; junction bases not matched to a gene: 6. The CDR3 loop is CASSPTGQGAGYTF. The CDR3 bases are TGTGCCAGCAGCCCGACGGGACAGGGGGCAGGCTACACCTTC.

The chain joins TRBV19 to TRBJ2-1, with 16 bases aligning to TRBD2. Germline V gives CDR1 LNHDA, CDR2 SQIVND (reference sequence). V shed 6 bases, J shed 10 bases, and the junction held 3 bases outside the gene matches. The CDR3 has 14 residues. Here the CDR3 reads CASSPGLAGGEQFF. DNA of the CDR3: TGTGCCAGTAGCCCGGGACTAGCGGGAGGGGAGCAGTTCTTC.

This clone was seen just once. The chain combines TRBV7-6 with TRBJ2-5, with a weak D call TRBD2 (6 bases). The ends were cut back, 4 bases at V and 1 base at J, with 16 bases in the middle. The germline V gene has CDR1 SGHVS and CDR2 FNYEAQ. The CDR3 runs to 16 residues. The CDR3 spells CASSSSVAGPQETQYF. CDR3 DNA: TGTGCCAGCAGCTCCTCCGTTGCGGGACCCCAAGAGACCCAGTACTTC. Variable domain in full (rest from reference TRBV7-6 and TRBJ2-5): GAGVSQSPRYKVTKRGQDVALRCDPISGHVSLYWYRQALGQGPEFLTYFNYEAQQDKSGLPNDRFSAERPEGSISTLTIQRTEQRDSAMYRCASSSSVAGPQETQYFGPGTRLLVL.

The chain uses TRBV4-2 and TRBJ2-3; TRBD2 aligns across 14 bases. V lost 2 bases and J lost 4; bases outside the gene matches: 5. The CDR3 runs to 17 residues. Looked up from germline, CDR1 is LGHNA and CDR2 is YNFKEQ. The CDR3 here is CASSQRGTSGSADTQYF. In nucleotides, the CDR3 is TGTGCCAGCAGCCAACGAGGGACTAGCGGGAGTGCAGATACGCAGTATTTT.

This sequence joins TRBV27 and TRBJ2-1; TRBD2 agrees at 8 bases. V lost 6 bases, J lost 3 bases, and 4 bases stayed unmatched. Germline CDR1 is MNHEY and CDR2 is SMNVEV (reference sequence). The CDR3 extends over 14 amino acids. The CDR3: CASRPSGYYNEQFF. CDR3 DNA sequence: TGTGCCAGCAGACCTAGCGGGTACTACAATGAGCAGTTCTTC.

The genes are TRBV6-6 and TRBJ1-1, with D possibly TRBD1 on 5 matching bases. The ends were cut back, 0 bases at V and 9 bases at J, with 14 bases in the middle. The germline gives CDR1 MNHNY, CDR2 SVGAGI (reference sequence). The CDR3 covers 14 residues. CDR3 DNA: TGTGCCAGCAGTTACTCGTTAGACAGTTTTCAAGCTTTCTTT. Its protein product is CASSYSLDSFQAFF.

This chain uses TRBV28 with TRBJ1-4; D perhaps matches TRBD1 (5 bases). V lost 2 bases and J lost 1, with 11 bases in between. There are 16 residues in the CDR3. From germline, CDR1 is MDHEN and CDR2 SYDVKM. CDR3 sequence reads: CASSLAGEGTNEKLFF. CDR3 sequence (DNA): TGTGCCAGCAGTTTAGCGGGGGAGGGAACTAATGAAAAACTGTTTTTT.

This clone was seen more than once but under ten times. The chain employs TRBV15 and TRBJ1-6; D is undetermined. Germline CDR1 LNHNV, CDR2 YYDKDF (reference sequence). CDR3 length: 12 residues. Trimming stripped 5 bases from V and 8 bases from J, with 7 bases between. The CDR3 spells CATSPPDSPLHF. DNA of the CDR3: TGTGCCACCAGCCCGCCGGATTCACCCCTCCACTTT.

The chain is built from TRBV29-1 and TRBJ2-3, with D possibly being TRBD2 (6 bases). The CDR3 has 16 residues. The V end lost 6 bases, the J end lost 4 bases, and 23 bases lay between the germline ends. CDR1 is SQVTM and CDR2 is ANQGSEA in the germline V gene. CDR3 in amino acids: CSVPPSLEGNADTQYF. In nucleotides, the CDR3 is TGCAGCGTGCCCCCCTCACTGGAGGGGAATGCAGATACGCAGTATTTT.

The V call is TRBV7-9, the J call TRBJ2-7; D call uncertain. V dropped 3 bases and J dropped 0 bases, with 9 bases sitting between them. From germline, CDR1 is SEHNR and CDR2 FQNEAQ (reference sequence). The CDR3 extends over 14 amino acids. The CDR3 region is CASSLLGSSYEQYF. In DNA form, the CDR3 reads TGTGCCAGCAGCTTGCTAGGCAGCTCCTACGAGCAGTACTTC. Supplemented by reference TRBV7-9 and TRBJ2-7, the full variable domain reads DTGVSQNPRHKITKRGQNVTFRCDPISEHNRLYWYRQTLGQGPEFLTYFQNEAQLEKSRLLSDRFSAERPKGSFSTLEIQRTEQGDSAMYLCASSLLGSSYEQYFGPGTRLTVT.

In its sample, this clone was seen once. The chain recombines TRBV30 with TRBJ1-1; D not resolved. From germline, CDR1 is GTSNPN and CDR2 SVGIG (reference sequence). The CDR3 is 13 amino acids. Deletions cut 4 bases from V and 1 base from J, with 10 bases between. CDR3 residues: CAWNVRWNTEAFF. DNA of the CDR3: TGTGCCTGGAATGTCAGGTGGAACACTGAAGCTTTCTTT.

The chain couples TRBV24-1 to TRBJ2-7; 7 bases are a match to TRBD2. This CDR3 comprises 17 residues. After removal of 0 bases from V and 7 bases from J, the junction contained 14 bases not matched to a gene. Germline V CDR1 and CDR2: KGHDR, SFDVKD. CDR3 in amino acids: CATSDLSPRREFVEQYF. DNA of the CDR3: TGTGCCACCAGTGATTTGTCCCCCAGGCGGGAGTTCGTAGAGCAGTACTTC.

This sequence joins TRBV30 and TRBJ2-2; TRBD2 aligns across 11 bases. The CDR3 length is 16 residues. V lost 4 bases and J lost 2; bases outside the gene matches: 6. Germline assignment: CDR1 GTSNPN and CDR2 SVGIG (reference sequence). The CDR3 nucleotides read TGTGCCTGGAAACTAGCGGGAGCGAGAAACACCGGGGAGCTGTTTTTT. This codes for CAWKLAGARNTGELFF.

This sequence joins TRBV19 and TRBJ1-5; D perhaps matches TRBD1 (6 bases). Per the germline V gene, CDR1 is LNHDA and CDR2 is SQIVND (reference sequence). Trimming took 11 bases from V and 2 from J, leaving 19 bases between them. This CDR3 spans 15 amino acids. The CDR3 region is CAAGRQAIGNQPQHF. Written as DNA, the CDR3 is TGTGCCGCCGGTCGACAGGCGATAGGCAATCAGCCCCAGCATTTT.

The chain joins TRBV6-6 to TRBJ2-1; 9 nucleotides line up with TRBD2. This CDR3 region has 13 residues. The junction had 3 bases not matched to a gene; V was cut back by 4 bases and J by 8 bases. CDR1 MNHNY and CDR2 SVGAGI come from the germline V gene (reference sequence). As DNA, the CDR3 is TGTGCCAGCAGTTCCGGGACTAGCTATGAGCAGTTCTTC. As protein: CASSSGTSYEQFF.

V gene TRBV18 combines with J gene TRBJ1-4; D unresolved. Trimming took off 6 bases at V and 8 bases at J, with 13 bases between the two ends. The CDR3 has 13 residues. The germline gives CDR1 KGHSH, CDR2 LQKENI. CDR3 sequence (DNA): TGTGCCAGCTCCGGCGGGTTTCGGGAAAAACTGTTTTTT. Amino acid sequence: CASSGGFREKLFF.

V gene TRBV28 combines with J gene TRBJ1-2, with D possibly TRBD1 on 5 matching bases. Trimming cost V 4 bases and J 7 bases, with 13 bases left between them. The CDR3 extends over 13 amino acids. Germline values: CDR1 MDHEN, CDR2 SYDVKM. The CDR3: CASSSSGIRGYTF. DNA of the CDR3: TGTGCCAGCAGTTCCTCAGGGATACGTGGCTACACCTTC.

This chain joins TRBV2 and TRBJ2-6, with 7 nucleotides matching TRBD1. The junction had 3 bases not matched to a gene; V was cut back by 6 bases and J by 4 bases. Germline V gene data show CDR1 as SNHLY and CDR2 as FYNNEI. The CDR3 totals 14 residues. CDR3 region: CASRTGYGANVLTF. Here the CDR3 DNA reads TGTGCCAGCAGGACAGGGTACGGGGCCAACGTCCTGACTTTC.

This chain connects TRBV30 to TRBJ2-3, with 14 bases fitting TRBD2. The length of the CDR3 is 15 residues. Germline trimming cut 3 bases from V and 3 bases from J; bases unmatched to any gene: 2. Germline CDR1 GTSNPN, CDR2 SVGIG (reference sequence). The CDR3 loop reads CAWSRLAGGTDTQYF. The CDR3 DNA is TGTGCCTGGAGCCGACTAGCGGGAGGGACAGATACGCAGTATTTT.